These 32 T cell receptor beta chains originate from one sample sequenced in a study of OX40 agonist ivuxolimab in advanced cancers. Sequenced by immunoSEQ multiplex PCR; TCRdb stores in-frame clones only, minus some. Among approximately 24,000 clones listed, 65% to 85% were seen once. Sequencing used CD4+ or CD8+ T cells sorted from blood, obtained in a trial of the OX40 agonist ivuxolimab. The receptors come from an adult with an advanced solid tumor such as melanoma, head and neck, liver or kidney cancer.

This chain uses TRBV5-1 with TRBJ2-7; 8 bases line up with TRBD2. V lost 0 bases, J lost 0 bases, and 5 bases stayed unmatched. This CDR3 has 16 amino acids. Per germline, CDR1 SGHRS and CDR2 YFSETQ. The CDR3 loop reads CASSLGAGGASYEQYF. CDR3 DNA: TGCGCCAGCAGCTTGGGGGCCGGGGGGGCCTCCTACGAGCAGTACTTC.

The chain links TRBV4-2 to TRBJ2-1, with D unresolved. Germline CDR1 and CDR2: LGHNA and YNFKEQ. The CDR3 totals 16 residues. The V gene lost 2 bases and the J gene lost 0 bases, with 11 bases spanning the gap. The CDR3, as DNA: TGTGCCAGCAGCCAATTAGGTAAGAGCTCCTACAATGAGCAGTTCTTC. It encodes CASSQLGKSSYNEQFF.

This rearrangement joins TRBV4-3 to TRBJ1-4; D call uncertain. This CDR3 region has 14 residues. V lost 0 bases, J lost 5 bases, and 7 bases lay in between. CDR1 is LGHNA, CDR2 YSLEER, per germline. The CDR3 DNA follows: TGCGCCAGCAGCCAAGATTGGTTGAATGAAAAACTGTTTTTT. Amino acid sequence: CASSQDWLNEKLFF.

The V and J genes are TRBV15 and TRBJ1-5, with D unresolved. The CDR3 sequence is 18 residues long. V was trimmed by 3 bases and J by 2 bases, leaving 20 bases between them. The germline V gene encodes CDR1 LNHNV and CDR2 YYDKDF (reference sequence). CDR3 loop: CATSSGRNIVLRNQPQHF. CDR3 bases: TGTGCCACCAGCAGCGGCCGTAATATAGTATTACGCAATCAGCCCCAGCATTTT.

This clone was recorded once. CDR3 loop: CASSLQVKETQYF. The CDR3 DNA sequence: TGTGCCAGCAGCCTTCAAGTAAAAGAGACCCAGTACTTC. The V and J genes are TRBV14 and TRBJ2-5; D is unresolved. Germline V gives CDR1 SGHDN, CDR2 FVKESK. This CDR3 comprises 13 residues. Deletions cut 4 bases from V and 3 bases from J, with 9 bases between.

The V and J genes are TRBV13 and TRBJ2-3; 7 bases map to TRBD2. The V and J ends lost 4 bases and 2 bases, in that order; junction bases with no gene match: 6. This CDR3 region has 15 residues. Germline V gene lookup returns CDR1 PRHDT and CDR2 FYEKMQ (reference sequence). CDR3 sequence (DNA): TGTGCCAGCAGCTCGCGGGGGACCAACACAGATACGCAGTATTTT. It yields the protein CASSSRGTNTDTQYF.

The chain joins TRBV7-3 to TRBJ2-2; D not certain. CDR1 is SGHTA and CDR2 is FQGTGA in the germline V gene. CDR3 length: 16 residues. Trimming cost V 0 bases and J 1 base, with 9 bases left between them. CDR3 nucleotides: TGTGCCAGCAGCTTAACCTCCCCAGGGAACACCGGGGAGCTGTTTTTT. This codes for CASSLTSPGNTGELFF.

V gene TRBV5-8 combines with J gene TRBJ2-2, with a possible D match to TRBD2 (5 bases). The CDR3 runs to 13 residues. V lost 4 bases, J lost 5 bases, and 9 bases lay in between. The germline V gene has CDR1 SGHTS and CDR2 YDEGEE. DNA of the CDR3: TGTGCCAGCAGCCCTACTAGAACCGGGGAGCTGTTTTTT. This gives the protein CASSPTRTGELFF.

The rearrangement uses TRBV11-3 and TRBJ2-3, with D possibly being TRBD2 (6 bases). This CDR3 has 16 amino acids. The V gene's germline CDR1 is SGHNT and CDR2 YENEEA. V was shortened by 5 bases and J by 2 bases, with 17 bases between the two germline ends. The CDR3 spells CASSLWGERDTDTQYF. CDR3 nucleotides: TGTGCCAGCAGCCTATGGGGGGAGAGGGACACAGATACGCAGTATTTT.

The J gene is TRBJ1-6, the V gene TRBV7-9, with a possible D match to TRBD1 (6 bases). Germline CDR1 is SEHNR and CDR2 is FQNEAQ (reference sequence). CDR3 size: 13 residues. The germline V and J ends were trimmed by 5 bases and 8 bases, with 10 bases remaining between them. CDR3 DNA: TGTGCCAGCAGCCCCGGGACATATTCACCCCTCCACTTT. This sequence encodes CASSPGTYSPLHF.

This clone was detected only a few times. The chain combines TRBV4-3 with TRBJ2-3; D remains unclear. Trimming took 3 bases from V and 2 from J, leaving 6 bases between them. This CDR3 is 13 amino acids long. CDR1 and CDR2 from the germline V gene are LGHNA and YSLEER. For the CDR3, the DNA is TGCGCCAGCAGCCACGCCGTCACAGATACGCAGTATTTT. Protein product: CASSHAVTDTQYF.

The gene calls are TRBV7-6 and TRBJ2-5; tentative D call: TRBD2 (6 bases). This CDR3 is 15 amino acids long. The V gene's germline CDR1 is SGHVS and CDR2 FNYEAQ. V lost 4 bases to trimming and J lost 2 bases, with 14 bases between them. The CDR3 region is CASSSLGGRQETQYF. CDR3 sequence (DNA): TGTGCCAGCAGCTCCCTCGGGGGACGGCAAGAGACCCAGTACTTC. Drawing the rest from reference TRBV7-6 and TRBJ2-5, the complete variable domain is GAGVSQSPRYKVTKRGQDVALRCDPISGHVSLYWYRQALGQGPEFLTYFNYEAQQDKSGLPNDRFSAERPEGSISTLTIQRTEQRDSAMYRCASSSLGGRQETQYFGPGTRLLVL.

The chain is built from TRBV6-8 and TRBJ2-1; D not certain. CDR1 and CDR2 from the germline V gene are MNHGY and SAAAGT. V was cut by 5 bases and J by 8 bases, with 13 bases left in between. The CDR3 covers 13 residues. The CDR3 DNA reads TGTGCCAGCAGTGTAACAGCCATGGATGAGCAGTTCTTC. It codes for CASSVTAMDEQFF.

The CDR3 here is CASSLGTVGRGGEETQYF. DNA of the CDR3: TGTGCCAGCAGCTTAGGGACAGTCGGCAGGGGAGGGGAAGAGACCCAGTACTTC. The chain has TRBV11-2 and TRBJ2-5, with TRBD2 as a possible D gene (7 bases). The germline V gene encodes CDR1 SGHAT and CDR2 FQNNGV. V lost 1 base and J lost 3, with 21 bases in between. The CDR3 totals 18 residues.

This clone was counted only a few times. This sequence joins TRBV15 and TRBJ2-7; D may be TRBD1 (5 bases). The germline gives CDR1 LNHNV, CDR2 YYDKDF (reference sequence). The CDR3 is 15 residues long. Between the trimmed V and J ends, which lost 1 base and 0 bases, there was a span of 10 bases. Here the CDR3 DNA reads TGTGCCACCAGCAGAGGACAGTCGAGCTCCTACGAGCAGTACTTC. Its translation: CATSRGQSSSYEQYF. The whole variable domain, remainder taken from reference TRBV15 and TRBJ2-7, is DAMVIQNPRYQVTQFGKPVTLSCSQTLNHNVMYWYQQKSSQAPKLLFHYYDKDFNNEADTPDNFQSRRPNTSFCFLDIRSPGLGDTAMYLCATSRGQSSSYEQYFGPGTRLTVT.

This chain joins TRBV11-3 and TRBJ2-7; unclear D gene. The CDR3 is made up of 15 amino acids. The V gene's germline CDR1 is SGHNT and CDR2 YENEEA. Trimming pared 5 bases from V and 1 base from J, leaving 15 bases between. CDR3 nucleotides: TGTGCCAGCAGCCCCGCCCCGACACGGTCCTACGAGCAGTACTTC. This translates into CASSPAPTRSYEQYF.

V usage is TRBV30 and J usage is TRBJ2-7, with 7 bases fitting TRBD1. This CDR3 comprises 12 residues. Germline lookup yields CDR1 GTSNPN and CDR2 SVGIG (reference sequence). The junction had 7 bases not matched to a gene; V was cut back by 8 bases and J by 3 bases. CDR3 nucleotide sequence: TGTGCCACTCCCCGGGACAGCTACGAGCAGTACTTC. This gives the protein CATPRDSYEQYF.

The genes are TRBV4-3 and TRBJ1-3; a possible D gene is TRBD1 (6 bases). Germline V gene sequence: CDR1 LGHNA, CDR2 YSLEER. V lost 1 base to trimming and J lost 2 bases, with 9 bases between them. The CDR3 sequence is 15 residues long. CDR3 nucleotide sequence: TGCGCCAGCAGCCAAGGACAGGACACTGGAAACACCATATATTTT. Its translation: CASSQGQDTGNTIYF.

V gene TRBV6-1 combines with J gene TRBJ2-7, with a possible D match to TRBD2 (5 bases). The CDR3 is 14 residues long. CDR1 and CDR2 (germline): MNHNS, SASEGT. Deletions cut 8 bases from V and 2 bases from J, with 16 bases between. The CDR3 sequence: CASVGPGTAYEQYF. In DNA, the CDR3 is TGTGCCAGCGTTGGTCCGGGAACCGCCTACGAGCAGTACTTC.

The V call is TRBV29-1, the J call TRBJ2-3; a possible D gene is TRBD1 (6 bases). CDR1 and CDR2 from the germline V gene are SQVTM and ANQGSEA. The CDR3 totals 13 residues. Trimming took off 3 bases at V and 0 bases at J, with 7 bases between the two ends. CDR3 sequence reads: CSVDRGSTDTQYF. CDR3 DNA: TGCAGCGTTGACAGGGGAAGCACAGATACGCAGTATTTT.

The CDR3 nucleotides read TGTGCCATCAGTGATACCGAAGGACATCAGCTCCACTTT. Its translation is CAISDTEGHQLHF. The chain couples TRBV10-3 to TRBJ1-6; D is possibly TRBD1 (5 bases). Germline V gene lookup returns CDR1 ENHRY and CDR2 SYGVKD. This CDR3 contains 13 residues. V lost 3 bases, J lost 16 bases, and 16 bases lay in between.

This chain connects TRBV7-6 to TRBJ2-3; D is possibly TRBD2 (5 bases). Trimming shortened V by 3 bases and J by 4 bases, and 11 bases separated the two germline ends. Germline CDR1 SGHVS, CDR2 FNYEAQ. The CDR3 is 14 amino acids. The CDR3 here is CASSLERASDTQYF. The CDR3 DNA reads as TGTGCCAGCAGCTTGGAGAGGGCCTCAGATACGCAGTATTTT. Using reference TRBV7-6 and TRBJ2-3 for the parts outside the CDR3, the full variable domain is GAGVSQSPRYKVTKRGQDVALRCDPISGHVSLYWYRQALGQGPEFLTYFNYEAQQDKSGLPNDRFSAERPEGSISTLTIQRTEQRDSAMYRCASSLERASDTQYFGPGTRLTVL.

V gene TRBV18 combines with J gene TRBJ1-2; D is perhaps TRBD1 (5 bases). Trimming took 8 bases from V and 3 from J, leaving 16 bases between them. There are 14 residues in the CDR3. CDR1 and CDR2 (germline): KGHSH, LQKENI. CDR3 in amino acids: CASNIKRGDYGYTF. The CDR3 nucleotides are TGTGCCAGCAACATAAAGAGGGGAGACTATGGCTACACCTTC.

The chain recombines TRBV4-1 with TRBJ2-7, with D tentatively TRBD2 (6 bases). The germline gives CDR1 MGHRA, CDR2 YSYEKL. The CDR3 is 16 amino acids. Deletions cut 1 base from V and 2 bases from J, with 15 bases between. CDR3 amino acids: CASSQAHPGGTYEQYF. The CDR3 DNA reads as TGCGCCAGCAGCCAAGCGCATCCCGGGGGTACCTACGAGCAGTACTTC.

V gene TRBV4-3 combines with J gene TRBJ1-4; 8 nucleotides match TRBD1. The length of the CDR3 is 13 residues. Trimming removed 8 bases from V and 5 bases from J; junction bases left unmatched: 4. Per the germline V gene, CDR1 is LGHNA and CDR2 is YSLEER. In DNA form, the CDR3 reads TGCGCCAGCGGCCGGGACAGGAATGAAAAACTGTTTTTT. Amino acid sequence: CASGRDRNEKLFF.

This rearrangement joins TRBV19 to TRBJ2-1; D gene ambiguous. Germline V gene sequence: CDR1 LNHDA, CDR2 SQIVND (reference sequence). The CDR3 runs to 13 residues. Trimming cost V 1 base and J 8 bases, with 9 bases left between them. The CDR3 spells CASSIARADEQFF. The CDR3 DNA sequence: TGTGCCAGTAGTATAGCAAGAGCAGATGAGCAGTTCTTC.

V is TRBV4-1 and J is TRBJ2-5; no definite D call. The germline V and J ends were trimmed by 0 bases and 3 bases, with 11 bases remaining between them. From germline, CDR1 is MGHRA and CDR2 YSYEKL. This CDR3 has 15 residues. This CDR3 is CASSQDGSKEETQYF. Here the CDR3 DNA reads TGCGCCAGCAGCCAAGACGGCAGCAAGGAAGAGACCCAGTACTTC.

The DNA for the CDR3 is TGTGCCAGTAGCGACCGGGACAGGGGGGCCTACGAGCAGTACTTC. Translating it yields CASSDRDRGAYEQYF. The chain carries TRBV19 and TRBJ2-7; 11 positions match TRBD1. Germline V lookup: CDR1 LNHDA, CDR2 SQIVND (reference sequence). V was pared by 6 bases and J by 2 bases, with 6 bases of the junction left unmatched. The CDR3 extends over 15 amino acids.

The V call is TRBV18, the J call TRBJ2-5; D is ambiguous. CDR1 and CDR2 from the germline V gene are KGHSH and LQKENI. The CDR3 runs to 12 residues. Trimming took off 3 bases at V and 1 base at J, with 3 bases between the two ends. As DNA, the CDR3 is TGTGCCAGCTCACCGCGCCAAGAGACCCAGTACTTC. Protein sequence: CASSPRQETQYF.

This clone was found once. Compared with germline, one end of the junction differs, possibly owing to a read error. The V and J genes are TRBV6-5 and TRBJ2-7, with TRBD2 matching over 8 bases. Per the germline V gene, CDR1 is MNHEY and CDR2 is SVGAGI. This CDR3 contains 14 residues. The CDR3 sequence: CASGYGGLVGEQYF. The DNA of the CDR3 is TGTGCCAGCGGTTACGGGGGACTAGTGGGCGAGCAGTACTTC.

As DNA, the CDR3 is TGTGCCAGCAGCTTAGGGGTCGCAGGGTCGAACACTGAAGCTTTCTTT. It encodes CASSLGVAGSNTEAFF. This chain uses TRBV7-8 with TRBJ1-1, with D possibly being TRBD1 (5 bases). Germline values: CDR1 SGHVS, CDR2 FQNEAQ. V lost 1 base, J lost 1 base, and 13 bases lay in between. The CDR3 is 16 residues long.

J is TRBJ1-4 and V is TRBV2; 11 bases align to TRBD1. This CDR3 has 15 amino acids. V gave up 6 bases and J gave up 7 bases; unmatched junction bases: 7. Germline V gene data show CDR1 as SNHLY and CDR2 as FYNNEI. The CDR3 spells CASRNWDRGAEKLFF. DNA of the CDR3: TGTGCCAGCAGGAATTGGGACAGGGGGGCTGAAAAACTGTTTTTT.